This T cell receptor beta chain was found in a study of CD8 T cells in ankylosing spondylitis. Study-level findings and limits: Reportedly, matched ankylosing spondylitis synovial fluid was significantly enriched for disease-linked clones. For ankylosing spondylitis blood, a TCR beta motif of fewer than 10 highly homologous variants appeared characteristic.

This clonotype came up a few times. Its antigen is as yet unknown. The DNA is omitted, as the CDR3 cannot be located on it reliably, and the CDR3 follows TCRdb's listing. Germline CDR1 reads SNHLY; CDR2 reads FYNNEI. Counting both end residues, the CDR3 totals 15 amino acids. Using its own MiXCR run on the 5' RACE reads, TCRdb lists one record per CDR3 protein. The repertoire holds 650,000 to 800,000 distinct CDR3 sequences, with around 17% as singletons. Specimen: blood, either unsorted or a sorted T cell fraction (not recorded which). The clonotype originates from a male donor with ankylosing spondylitis. The chain couples TRBV2 to TRBJ2-1. CDR3 amino acids: CASTWRGNFGNEQFF.